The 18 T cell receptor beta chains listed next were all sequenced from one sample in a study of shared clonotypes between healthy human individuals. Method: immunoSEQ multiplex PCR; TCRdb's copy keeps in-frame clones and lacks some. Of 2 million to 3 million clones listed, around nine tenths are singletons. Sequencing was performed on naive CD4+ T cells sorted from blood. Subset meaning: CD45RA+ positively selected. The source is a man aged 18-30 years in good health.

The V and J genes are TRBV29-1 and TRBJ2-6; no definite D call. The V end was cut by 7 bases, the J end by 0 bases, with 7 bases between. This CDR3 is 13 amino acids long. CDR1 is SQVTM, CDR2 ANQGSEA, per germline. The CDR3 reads CSGLISGANVLTF. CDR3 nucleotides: TGCAGCGGTCTAATCTCTGGGGCCAACGTCCTGACTTTC. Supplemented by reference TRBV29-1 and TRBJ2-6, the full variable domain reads SAVISQKPSRDICQRGTSLTIQCQVDSQVTMMFWYRQQPGQSLTLIATANQGSEATYESGFVIDKFPISRPNLTFSTLTVSNMSPEDSSIYLCSGLISGANVLTFGAGSRLTVL.

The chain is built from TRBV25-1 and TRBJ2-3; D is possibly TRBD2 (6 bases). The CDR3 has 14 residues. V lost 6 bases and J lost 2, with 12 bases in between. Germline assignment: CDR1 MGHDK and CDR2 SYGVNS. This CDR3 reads CASRAGTLTDTQYF. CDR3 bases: TGTGCCAGCAGAGCCGGGACTCTCACAGATACGCAGTATTTT.

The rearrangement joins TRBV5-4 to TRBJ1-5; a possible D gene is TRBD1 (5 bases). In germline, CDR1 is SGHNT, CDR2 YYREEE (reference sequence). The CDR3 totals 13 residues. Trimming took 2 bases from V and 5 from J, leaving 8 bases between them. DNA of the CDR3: TGTGCCAGCAGCTTAGGGGAGGATCAGCCCCAGCATTTT. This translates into CASSLGEDQPQHF.

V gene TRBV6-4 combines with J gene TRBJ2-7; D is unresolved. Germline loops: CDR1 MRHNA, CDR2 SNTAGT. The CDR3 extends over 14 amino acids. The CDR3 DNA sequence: TGTGCTAGTAGTAGAAACTGGCTGGACTACGAGCAGTACTTC. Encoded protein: CASSRNWLDYEQYF.

The CDR3 reads CASSLKPNTEAFF. CDR3 coding DNA: TGTGCCAGCAGTTTAAAGCCGAACACTGAAGCTTTCTTT. The chain carries TRBV27 and TRBJ1-1; D is ambiguous. V lost 2 bases and J 1 base, leaving 5 bases between the germline ends. The CDR3 is 13 residues long. Per germline, CDR1 MNHEY and CDR2 SMNVEV (reference sequence).

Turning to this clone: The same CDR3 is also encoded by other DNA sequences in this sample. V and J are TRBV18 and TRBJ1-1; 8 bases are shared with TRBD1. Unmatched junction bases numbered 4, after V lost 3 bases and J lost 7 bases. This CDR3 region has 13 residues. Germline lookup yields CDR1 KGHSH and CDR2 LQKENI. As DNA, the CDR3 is TGTGCCAGCTCACCTACAGGGGGGAGTGAAGCTTTCTTT. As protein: CASSPTGGSEAFF.

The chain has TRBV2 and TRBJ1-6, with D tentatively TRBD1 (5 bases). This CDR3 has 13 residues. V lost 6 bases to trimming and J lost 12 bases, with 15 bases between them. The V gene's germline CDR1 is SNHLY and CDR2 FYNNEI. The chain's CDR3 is CASRGEGVGPLHF. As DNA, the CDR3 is TGTGCCAGCAGGGGAGAAGGGGTGGGACCCCTCCACTTT.

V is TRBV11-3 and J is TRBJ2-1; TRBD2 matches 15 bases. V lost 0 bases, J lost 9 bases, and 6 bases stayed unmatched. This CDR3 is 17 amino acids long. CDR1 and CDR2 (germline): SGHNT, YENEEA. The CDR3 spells CASSLESGLAGGSEQFF. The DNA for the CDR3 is TGTGCCAGCAGCTTAGAATCAGGACTAGCGGGAGGGTCTGAGCAGTTCTTC.

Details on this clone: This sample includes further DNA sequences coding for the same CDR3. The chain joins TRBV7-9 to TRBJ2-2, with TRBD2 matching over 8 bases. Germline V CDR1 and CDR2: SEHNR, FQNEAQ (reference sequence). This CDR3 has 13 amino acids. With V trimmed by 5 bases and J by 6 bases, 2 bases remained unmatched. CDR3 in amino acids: CASSREGPGELFF. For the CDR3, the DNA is TGTGCCAGCAGCCGGGAGGGCCCCGGGGAGCTGTTTTTT.

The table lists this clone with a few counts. CDR3 sequence: CAWGWLSGQGGGKLFF. The DNA of the CDR3 is TGTGCCTGGGGCTGGTTGTCGGGACAGGGAGGTGGAAAACTGTTTTTT. The chain combines TRBV30 with TRBJ1-4; 9 bases fit TRBD1. V gave up 5 bases and J gave up 10 bases; unmatched junction bases: 17. From germline, CDR1 is GTSNPN and CDR2 SVGIG (reference sequence). The CDR3 extends over 16 amino acids.

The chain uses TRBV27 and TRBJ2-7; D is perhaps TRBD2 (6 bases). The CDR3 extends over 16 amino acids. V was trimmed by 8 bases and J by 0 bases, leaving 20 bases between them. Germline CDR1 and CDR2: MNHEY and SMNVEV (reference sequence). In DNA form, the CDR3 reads TGTGCCAGCGCAATGGTTGGACTAATGGGCTCCTACGAGCAGTACTTC. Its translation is CASAMVGLMGSYEQYF.

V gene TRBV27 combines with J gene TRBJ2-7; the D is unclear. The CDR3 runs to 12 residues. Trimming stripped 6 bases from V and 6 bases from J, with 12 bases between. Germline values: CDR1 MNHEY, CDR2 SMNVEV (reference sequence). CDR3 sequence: CASRTLSGEQYF. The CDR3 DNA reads TGTGCCAGCAGGACCCTATCCGGCGAGCAGTACTTC.

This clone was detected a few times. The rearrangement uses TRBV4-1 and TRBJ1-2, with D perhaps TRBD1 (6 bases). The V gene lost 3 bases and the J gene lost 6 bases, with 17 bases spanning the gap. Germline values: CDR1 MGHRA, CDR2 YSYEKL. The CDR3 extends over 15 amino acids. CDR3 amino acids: CASSHLAGDFDGYTF. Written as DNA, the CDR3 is TGCGCCAGCAGCCATCTTGCAGGGGACTTCGATGGCTACACCTTC.

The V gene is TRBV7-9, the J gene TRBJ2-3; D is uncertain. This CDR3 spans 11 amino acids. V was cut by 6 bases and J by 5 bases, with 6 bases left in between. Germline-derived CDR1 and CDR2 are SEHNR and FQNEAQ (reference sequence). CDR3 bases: TGTGCCAGCAGACCCTTAGATACGCAGTATTTT. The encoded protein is CASRPLDTQYF.

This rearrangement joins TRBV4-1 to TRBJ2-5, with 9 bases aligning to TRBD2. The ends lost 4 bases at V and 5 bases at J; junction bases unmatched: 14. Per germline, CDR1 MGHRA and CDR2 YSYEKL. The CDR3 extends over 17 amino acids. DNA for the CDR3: TGCGCCAGCAGCCTCCTAGCTGAGCGGGGGGTCGGGGAGACCCAGTACTTC. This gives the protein CASSLLAERGVGETQYF.

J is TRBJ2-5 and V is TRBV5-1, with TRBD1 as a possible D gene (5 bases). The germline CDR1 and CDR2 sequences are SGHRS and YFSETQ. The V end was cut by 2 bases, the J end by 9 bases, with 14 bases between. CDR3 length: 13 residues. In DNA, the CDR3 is TGCGCCAGCAGCTTTGCCTCGAAAGGGGCCCAGTACTTC. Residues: CASSFASKGAQYF. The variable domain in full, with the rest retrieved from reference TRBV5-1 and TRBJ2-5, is KAGVTQTPRYLIKTRGQQVTLSCSPISGHRSVSWYQQTPGQGLQFLFEYFSETQRNKGNFPGRFSGRQFSNSRSEMNVSTLELGDSALYLCASSFASKGAQYFGPGTRLLVL.

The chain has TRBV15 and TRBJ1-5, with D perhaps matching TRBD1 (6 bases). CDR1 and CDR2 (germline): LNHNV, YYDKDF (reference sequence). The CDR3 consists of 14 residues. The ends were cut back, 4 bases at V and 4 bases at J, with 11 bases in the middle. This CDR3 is CATSKNRENQPQHF. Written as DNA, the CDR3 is TGTGCCACCAGCAAAAACAGGGAAAATCAGCCCCAGCATTTT.

The CDR3 region has the DNA TGTGCCAGCAGCTTGGCCCAGAGAGCGATGAACACTGAAGCTTTCTTT. Translated: CASSLAQRAMNTEAFF. The J gene is TRBJ1-1, the V gene TRBV5-5; D is unresolved. This CDR3 region has 16 residues. Trimming removed 0 bases from V and 0 bases from J, with 12 bases in between. CDR1 is SGHKS and CDR2 is YYEKEE in the germline V gene (reference sequence). Full variable domain (rest looked up from reference TRBV5-5 and TRBJ1-1): DAGVTQSPTHLIKTRGQQVTLRCSPISGHKSVSWYQQVLGQGPQFIFQYYEKEERGRGNFPDRFSARQFPNYSSELNVNALLLGDSALYLCASSLAQRAMNTEAFFGQGTRLTVV.